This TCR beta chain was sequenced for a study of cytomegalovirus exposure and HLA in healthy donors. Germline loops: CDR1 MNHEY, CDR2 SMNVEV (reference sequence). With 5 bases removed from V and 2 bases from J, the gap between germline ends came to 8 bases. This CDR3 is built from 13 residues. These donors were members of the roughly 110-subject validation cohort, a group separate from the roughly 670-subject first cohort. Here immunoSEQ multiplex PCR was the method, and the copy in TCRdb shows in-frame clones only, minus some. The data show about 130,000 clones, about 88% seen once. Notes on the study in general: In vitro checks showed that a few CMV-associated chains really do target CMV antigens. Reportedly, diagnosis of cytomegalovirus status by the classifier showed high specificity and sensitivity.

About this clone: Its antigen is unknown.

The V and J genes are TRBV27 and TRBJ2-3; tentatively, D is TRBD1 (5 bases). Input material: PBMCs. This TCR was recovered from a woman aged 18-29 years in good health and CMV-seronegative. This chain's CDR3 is CASSLRATDTQYF. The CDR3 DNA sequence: TGTGCCAGCAGTCTCAGGGCCACAGATACGCAGTATTTT.